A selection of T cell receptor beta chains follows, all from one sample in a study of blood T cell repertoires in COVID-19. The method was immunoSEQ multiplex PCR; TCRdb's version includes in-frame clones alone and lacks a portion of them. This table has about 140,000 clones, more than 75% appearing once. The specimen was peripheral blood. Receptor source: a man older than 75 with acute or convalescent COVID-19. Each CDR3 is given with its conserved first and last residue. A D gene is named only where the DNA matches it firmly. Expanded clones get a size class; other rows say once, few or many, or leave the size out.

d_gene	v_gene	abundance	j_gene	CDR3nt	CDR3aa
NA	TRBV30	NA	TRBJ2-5	TGTGCCTGGAGGCTCAGGGCAACAGAGACCCAGTACTTC	CAWRLRATETQYF
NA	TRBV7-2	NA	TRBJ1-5	TGTGCCAGCAGCTTACGGGAAAATCAGCCCCAGCATTTT	CASSLRENQPQHF
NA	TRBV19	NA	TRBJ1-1	TGTGCCAGTAGTACCACCGGGTCCTGGGACACTGAAGCTTTCTTT	CASSTTGSWDTEAFF
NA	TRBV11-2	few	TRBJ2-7	TGTGCCAGCAGCCCATCGGACAGTCCCTACGAGCAGTACTTC	CASSPSDSPYEQYF
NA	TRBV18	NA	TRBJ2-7	TGTGCCAGCTCACCGGATCGGGATGAGCAGTACTTC	CASSPDRDEQYF
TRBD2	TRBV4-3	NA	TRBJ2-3	TGCGCCAGCAGCCAAGATGGGAAGCGGGGGGCCTACACAGATACGCAGTATTTT	CASSQDGKRGAYTDTQYF
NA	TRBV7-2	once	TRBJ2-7	TGTGCCAGCAGCTTGCAGGGTCCCTACGAGCAGTACTTC	CASSLQGPYEQYF
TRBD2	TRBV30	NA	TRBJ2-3	TGTGCCTGGGGGATCGGGGGGGCCCGCACAGATACGCAGTATTTT	CAWGIGGARTDTQYF
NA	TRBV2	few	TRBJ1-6	TGTGCCAGCATCTCCCAGGGTTATAATTCACCCCTCCACTTT	CASISQGYNSPLHF
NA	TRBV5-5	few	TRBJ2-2	TGTGCCAGCAGCCCCGGTCCGTATACGAACACCGGGGAGCTGTTTTTT	CASSPGPYTNTGELFF
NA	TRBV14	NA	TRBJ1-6	TGTGCCAGCAGCCGGGCAGGGGTTAATTCACCCCTCCACTTT	CASSRAGVNSPLHF
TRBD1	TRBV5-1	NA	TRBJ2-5	TGCGCCAGCAGCTCGGGACAGGGAAGTGAGGAGACCCAGTACTTC	CASSSGQGSEETQYF
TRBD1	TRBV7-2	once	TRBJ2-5	TGTGCCAGCAGCCAAAGCCCAGGGGGACAGACCCAGTACTTC	CASSQSPGGQTQYF
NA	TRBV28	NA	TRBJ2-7	TGTGCCAGCAGCGGTCAGACCCTAGGGGAGTACTTC	CASSGQTLGEYF
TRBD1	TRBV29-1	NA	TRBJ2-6	TGCAGCGCCATGGACAGGGGGTTTAGCTCTGGGGCCAACGTCCTGACTTTC	CSAMDRGFSSGANVLTF
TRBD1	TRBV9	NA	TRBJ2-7	TGTGCCAGCAGCGTCAACCCACAGGGGGCCGCCACCTACGAGCAGTACTTC	CASSVNPQGAATYEQYF
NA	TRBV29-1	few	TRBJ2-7	TGCAGCGTTGAACTCACAGGGCAAGGGAACGAGCAGTACTTC	CSVELTGQGNEQYF
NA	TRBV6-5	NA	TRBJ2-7	TGTGCCAGCAGGAGGGGAGGGGGGTCCTACGAGCAGTACTTC	CASRRGGGSYEQYF
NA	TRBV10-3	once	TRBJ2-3	TGTGCCATCGCCAGCGGAGCCACAGATATGCAGTATTTT	CAIASGATDMQYF
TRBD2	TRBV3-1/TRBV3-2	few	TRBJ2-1	TGTGCCAGCAGCCAAGATCTAGCGGGGGGGTGGGATGAGCAGTTCTTC	CASSQDLAGGWDEQFF
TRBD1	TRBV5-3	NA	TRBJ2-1	TGTGCCAGAAGCACATTATTGGAACTTTCCGGGACAGGGGGCCATGAGCAGTTCTTC	CARSTLLELSGTGGHEQFF
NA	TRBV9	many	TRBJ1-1	TGTGCCAGCAGCGTAGGGCTCGCGGGCCTTAACACTGAAGCTTTCTTT	CASSVGLAGLNTEAFF
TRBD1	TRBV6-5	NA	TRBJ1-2	TGTGCCAGCAGTCCGGGACAGGGGGCGTCTGGCTACACCTTC	CASSPGQGASGYTF
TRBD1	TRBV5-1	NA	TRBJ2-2	TGCGCCAGCAGCTTAGGACAGGGGGCAACCGGGGAGCTGTTTTTT	CASSLGQGATGELFF
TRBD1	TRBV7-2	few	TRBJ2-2	TGTGCCAGCAGCCCGCTACAGGGGGCCGGGGAGCTGTTTTTT	CASSPLQGAGELFF
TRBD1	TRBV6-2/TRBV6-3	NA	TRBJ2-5	TGTGCCAGCAGCCTTGGGACAGAAGGGACCCAGTACTTC	CASSLGTEGTQYF
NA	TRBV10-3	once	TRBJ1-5	TGTGCCATCGGTCTCAGTAGCAATCAGCCCCAGCATTTT	CAIGLSSNQPQHF
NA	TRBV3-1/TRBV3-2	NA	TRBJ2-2	TGTGCCAGCAGCGTGGGGGGGGCCCGACCCGGGGAGCTGTTTTTT	CASSVGGARPGELFF
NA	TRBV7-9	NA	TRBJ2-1	TGTGCCAGCAGCTTAGCGGACTCGCTGGGGCAGTTCTTC	CASSLADSLGQFF
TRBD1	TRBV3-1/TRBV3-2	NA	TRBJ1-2	TGTGCCAGCAGCCAAGCTACGGGACAGAGCTATGGCTACACCTTC	CASSQATGQSYGYTF
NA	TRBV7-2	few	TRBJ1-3	TGTGCCAGCAGCACGGAGGAGGGAAACACCATATATTTT	CASSTEEGNTIYF
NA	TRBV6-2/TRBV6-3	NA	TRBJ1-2	TGTGCCAGCAGTCTCGACCAGGCCCTCTATGGCTACACCTTC	CASSLDQALYGYTF
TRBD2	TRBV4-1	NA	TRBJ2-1	TGCGCCAGCAGCCAAGATTGGGCGGGGGGCTCCTACAATGAGCAGTTCTTC	CASSQDWAGGSYNEQFF
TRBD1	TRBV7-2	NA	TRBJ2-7	TGTGCCAGCAGCCGGGACAGACTTTTACGAGTTCTGTACTTC	CASSRDRLLRVLYF
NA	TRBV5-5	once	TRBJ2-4	TGTGCCAGCAGCTTGAACACCAAAAACATTCAGTACTTC	CASSLNTKNIQYF
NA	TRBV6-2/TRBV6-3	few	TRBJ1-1	TGTGCCAGCAGTCTGGGAGACACTGAAGCTTTCTTT	CASSLGDTEAFF
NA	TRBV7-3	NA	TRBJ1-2	TGTGCCAGCAGCTCTCGGACTATTAACTATGGCTACACCTTC	CASSSRTINYGYTF
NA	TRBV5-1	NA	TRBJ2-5	TGCGCCAGCAGCTCCCCCTCAGGGGAGACCCAGTACTTC	CASSSPSGETQYF
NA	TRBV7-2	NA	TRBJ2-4	TGTGCCAGCAGCTTAGGGCAGTCCAAAAACATTCAGTACTTC	CASSLGQSKNIQYF
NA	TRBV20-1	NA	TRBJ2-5	TGCAGTGCTAGAGCGGAGACCCAGTACTTC	CSARAETQYF
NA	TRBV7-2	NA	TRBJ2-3	TGTGCCAGCAGCTTATGGCCCCGTGGTGCAGGTGGGGATACGCAGTATTTT	CASSLWPRGAGGDTQYF
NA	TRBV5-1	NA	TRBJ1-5	TGCGCCAGCAGCTTAGACAGAAATCAGCCCCAGCATTTT	CASSLDRNQPQHF
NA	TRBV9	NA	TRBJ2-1	TGTGCCAGCAGCGTAGACGGGGGGCTGGGCCGGGCCTTCAATGAGCAGTTCTTC	CASSVDGGLGRAFNEQFF
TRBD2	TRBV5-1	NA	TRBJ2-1	TGCGCCAGCAGCTTGGGGGCTAGCGGAATGGATGAGCAGTTCTTC	CASSLGASGMDEQFF